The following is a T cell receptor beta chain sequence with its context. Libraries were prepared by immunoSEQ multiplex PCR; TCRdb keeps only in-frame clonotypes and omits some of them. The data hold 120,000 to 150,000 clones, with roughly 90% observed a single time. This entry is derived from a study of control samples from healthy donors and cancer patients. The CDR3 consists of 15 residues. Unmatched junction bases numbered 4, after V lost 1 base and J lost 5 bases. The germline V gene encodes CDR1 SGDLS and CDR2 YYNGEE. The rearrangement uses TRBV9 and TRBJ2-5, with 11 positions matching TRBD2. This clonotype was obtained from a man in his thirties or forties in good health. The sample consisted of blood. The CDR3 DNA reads TGTGCCAGCAGCGTAACTAGCGGGAGTTCGGAGACCCAGTACTTC. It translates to CASSVTSGSSETQYF.